This note documents a single TCR beta chain sequence. Germline is not matched at one junction end, which may reflect a read error. Some clones are missing from TCRdb's copy, which holds only in-frame ones; the method was immunoSEQ multiplex PCR. The sample contains about 17,000 clones, under 95% of which appear only once. This sample stems from a study of CD39 and CD103 CD8 tumor-infiltrating T cells. Germline CDR1 MNHEY, CDR2 SVGAGI. This CDR3 has 11 residues. The rearrangement uses TRBV6-5 and TRBJ1-5, with D hard to call. Sequenced material: CD8+ T cells sorted from blood. Regarding subset: total memory CD8 T cells (CD45RA-CCR7+/-) from blood or uninvolved lymph node. The clonotype was recovered from a human donor with head and neck squamous cell carcinoma. The CDR3 sequence is CASSTLLTLEF. The CDR3 region has the DNA TGTGCCAGCAGTACGCTTTTGACCTTAGAGTTT.